Presented here are 7 T cell receptor beta chains from one specimen sequenced in a study of T cell responses to AZD1222 COVID-19 vaccine. Assay: immunoSEQ multiplex PCR; the TCRdb copy retains only in-frame clones and omits some. The repertoire holds 95,000 to 150,000 clones, with around 84% as singletons. This material consisted of peripheral blood, taken on day 0 of AZD1222 vaccination. The receptor set was obtained from an adult in good health.

The gene calls are TRBV19 and TRBJ1-1; TRBD1 matches 7 bases. Trimming cost V 2 bases and J 12 bases; bases outside gene matches: 6. This CDR3 has 12 amino acids. Germline CDR1 and CDR2: LNHDA and SQIVND (reference sequence). The CDR3 DNA sequence: TGTGCCAGTAGTATAAGCAGGGGGAGGTCTTTCTTT. Translating gives CASSISRGRSFF.

The chain has TRBV18 and TRBJ2-3; D not certain. The CDR3 runs 13 residues. CDR1 is KGHSH, CDR2 LQKENI, per germline. V dropped 4 bases and J dropped 3 bases, with 8 bases sitting between them. CDR3 DNA: TGTGCCAGCTCACTCAAAACGACAGATACGCAGTATTTT. Translated, it gives CASSLKTTDTQYF.

This chain connects TRBV30 to TRBJ1-4, with D possibly matching TRBD1 (6 bases). This CDR3 region has 18 residues. The germline V gene encodes CDR1 GTSNPN and CDR2 SVGIG (reference sequence). V dropped 5 bases and J dropped 6 bases, with 28 bases sitting between them. The chain's CDR3 is CAWSYWSGGLGQHEKLFF. The CDR3 DNA follows: TGTGCCTGGTCCTATTGGAGTGGGGGTCTTGGACAGCATGAAAAACTGTTTTTT.

The CDR3 reads CASSPSSNYGYTF. In DNA form, the CDR3 reads TGTGCCAGCAGTCCGTCGAGCAACTATGGCTACACCTTC. This sequence joins TRBV7-9 and TRBJ1-2, with D hard to call. Trimming removed 6 bases from V and 2 bases from J, with 10 bases in between. Germline V gene sequence: CDR1 SEHNR, CDR2 FQNEAQ (reference sequence). The CDR3 runs 13 residues.

This clone was detected a few times. This chain connects TRBV5-1 to TRBJ2-3; 11 bases agree with TRBD2. V was pared by 0 bases and J by 3 bases, with 3 bases of the junction left unmatched. The germline V gene has CDR1 SGHRS and CDR2 YFSETQ. This CDR3 contains 16 residues. Here the CDR3 DNA reads TGCGCCAGCAGCTTGGAGGCTAGCGGGGGGACAGATACGCAGTATTTT. Encoded protein: CASSLEASGGTDTQYF.

The chain uses TRBV18 and TRBJ2-4, with 7 positions matching TRBD2. This CDR3 region has 17 residues. The V gene end was trimmed by 3 bases and the J gene end by 1 base; junction bases not matched to a gene: 9. Germline-derived CDR1 and CDR2 are KGHSH and LQKENI. The CDR3 loop is CASSPLVGGEAKNIQYF. Here the CDR3 DNA reads TGTGCCAGCTCACCTCTCGTGGGGGGGGAGGCCAAAAACATTCAGTACTTC.

The chain uses TRBV7-9 and TRBJ2-3; D is undetermined. Trimming left V 5 bases short and J 2 bases short, with 14 bases between. CDR3 length: 15 amino acids. Germline CDR1 and CDR2: SEHNR and FQNEAQ (reference sequence). The CDR3 coding sequence is TGTGCCAGCAGCGCCGTGATAGGCATCACAGATACGCAGTATTTT. Protein: CASSAVIGITDTQYF.